This T cell receptor (beta chain) was retrieved from a study of regulatory T cells in long-lasting Graves disease. V lost 5 bases, J lost 0 bases, and 16 bases lay in between. The germline V gene has CDR1 SGHTA and CDR2 FQGNSA. This CDR3 contains 17 residues. To make TCR beta libraries, researchers used iRepertoire HTBI primers and Arm-PCR of CDR3 regions. Authors' data handling: Taken together, the samples had fewer than 65 TRBV and more than twelve TRBJ segments identified. Each CDR3 protein gets one entry after TCRdb re-called the multiplex PCR reads with MiXCR. The V and J calls and clone size come from TCRdb's table, not from the authors' own analysis. The sample has about 340,000 distinct CDR3 sequences; about 20% are singletons. This clonotype was counted between two and nine times. Time point noted: persistent/refractory GD, antithyroid drugs over 5 years with positive TRAb. From PBMCs, RNA was extracted and then used to make the TCR library. Criteria from the American Thyroid Association guidelines were applied to diagnose Graves' disease.

The sequence was collected from a female donor with Graves disease. Here the sequenced sample was peripheral blood mononuclear cells (PBMCs), taken when the disease was refractory, from a patient treated with antithyroid drugs. This chain links TRBV7-2 with TRBJ2-2, with a weak D call TRBD1 (6 bases). This CDR3 reads CASSPSRQAANTGELFF. The DNA for the CDR3 is TGTGCCAGCAGCCCTTCCAGACAGGCTGCGAACACCGGGGAGCTGTTTTTT.